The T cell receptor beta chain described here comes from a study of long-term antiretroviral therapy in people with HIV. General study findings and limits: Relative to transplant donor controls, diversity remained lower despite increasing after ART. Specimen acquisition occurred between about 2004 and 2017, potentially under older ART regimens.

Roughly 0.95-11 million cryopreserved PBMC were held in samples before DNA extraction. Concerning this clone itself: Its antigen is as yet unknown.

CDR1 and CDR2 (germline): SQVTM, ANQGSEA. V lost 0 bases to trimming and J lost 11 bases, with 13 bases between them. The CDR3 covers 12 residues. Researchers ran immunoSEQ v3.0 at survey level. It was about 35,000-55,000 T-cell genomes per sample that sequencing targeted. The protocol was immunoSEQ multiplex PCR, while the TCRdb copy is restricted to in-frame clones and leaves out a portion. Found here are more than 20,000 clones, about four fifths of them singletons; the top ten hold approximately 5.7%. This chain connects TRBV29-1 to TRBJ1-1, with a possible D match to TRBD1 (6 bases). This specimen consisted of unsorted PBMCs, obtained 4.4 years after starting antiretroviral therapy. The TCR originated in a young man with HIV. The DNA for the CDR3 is TGCAGCGTTGAAGAACGTAGGGGGGATGCTTTCTTT. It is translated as CSVEERRGDAFF.